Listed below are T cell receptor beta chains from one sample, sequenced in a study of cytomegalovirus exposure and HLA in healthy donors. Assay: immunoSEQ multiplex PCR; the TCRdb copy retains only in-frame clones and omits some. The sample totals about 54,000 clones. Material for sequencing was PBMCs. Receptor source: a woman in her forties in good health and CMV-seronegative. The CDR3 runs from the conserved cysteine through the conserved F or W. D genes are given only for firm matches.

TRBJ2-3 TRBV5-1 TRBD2 CASSTSSAGGSDTQYF TGCGCCAGCAGCACCTCTAGCGCGGGGGGGTCAGATACGCAGTATTTT
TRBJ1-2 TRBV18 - CASSPFEQGMHNYGYTF TGTGCCAGCTCACCATTCGAACAGGGAATGCACAACTATGGCTACACCTTC
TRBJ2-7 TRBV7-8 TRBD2 CASSLFGGEGYEQYF TGTGCCAGCAGCTTATTTGGAGGGGAGGGCTACGAGCAGTACTTC
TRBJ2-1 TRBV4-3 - CASSQEGLRDDNEQFF TGCGCCAGCAGCCAAGAGGGACTCCGCGACGACAATGAGCAGTTCTTC
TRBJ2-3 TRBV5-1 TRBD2 CASSPPDSGDTQYF TGCGCCAGCAGCCCCCCGGATAGCGGGGATACGCAGTATTTT
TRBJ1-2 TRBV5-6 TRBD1 CASSTGTGGDYGYTF TGTGCCAGCAGCACCGGGACAGGGGGCGACTATGGCTACACCTTC
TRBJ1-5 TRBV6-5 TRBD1 CASSPGQGDNQPQHF TGTGCCAGCAGTCCAGGACAGGGGGACAATCAGCCCCAGCATTTT
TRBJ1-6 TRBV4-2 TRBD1 CASSHGGTDNSPLHF TGTGCCAGCAGCCACGGCGGGACAGATAATTCACCCCTCCACTTT
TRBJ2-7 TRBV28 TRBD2 CASSSGGAFEQYF TGTGCCAGCAGTTCCGGGGGGGCATTCGAGCAGTACTTC
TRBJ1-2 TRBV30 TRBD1 CAWSFQGEWGYTF TGTGCCTGGAGTTTTCAGGGGGAGTGGGGCTACACCTTC
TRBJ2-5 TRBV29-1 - CSVELETQYF TGCAGCGTTGAACTAGAGACCCAGTACTTC
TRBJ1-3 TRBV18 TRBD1 CASSRQGGPGNTIYF TGTGCCAGCTCACGCCAGGGGGGACCTGGAAACACCATATATTTT
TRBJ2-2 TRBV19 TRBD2 CASTIGVGPGGGTGELFF TGTGCCAGTACCATTGGGGTGGGGCCGGGGGGTGGCACCGGGGAGCTGTTTTTT
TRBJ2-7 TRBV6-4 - CASRAGHVTYEQYF TGTGCCAGCAGAGCGGGACACGTTACCTACGAGCAGTACTTC
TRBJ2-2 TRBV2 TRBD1 CAKDRGNTGELFF TGTGCCAAGGACAGGGGGAACACCGGGGAGCTGTTTTTT